What follows describes a single T cell receptor (beta chain). The authors ran the assay at deep level. Genomic DNA belonging to each subset was distributed in equal measure over several immunoSEQ plates. As originally analysed: ImmunoSEQ output lacked quality scores and full-length reads, limiting matched filtering. Data came from immunoSEQ multiplex PCR; TCRdb stores just in-frame clones and leaves some out. That table furnishes V, J and clone size, whereas the DNA furnished D and trimming. Of around 500,000 clones in the sample, around 79% were seen once. This entry belongs to a study of shared clonotypes between healthy human individuals. At the level of the study: Donor ages ranged 18 to 49 years: two women, a few men.

V was trimmed by 5 bases and J by 5 bases, leaving 15 bases between them. CDR3 size: 14 residues. Germline-derived CDR1 and CDR2 are SGHAT and FQNNGV. The source of this sequence is a woman in her 40s in good health. Some clones in this sample may be carry-over from other donors' samples. This sequence joins TRBV11-2 and TRBJ1-1, with a possible D match to TRBD1 (5 bases). Sequencing was carried out using PBMCs. The CDR3 is CASSPGGGYTEAFF. As DNA, the CDR3 is TGTGCCAGCAGCCCTGGTGGGGGTTATACTGAAGCTTTCTTT.